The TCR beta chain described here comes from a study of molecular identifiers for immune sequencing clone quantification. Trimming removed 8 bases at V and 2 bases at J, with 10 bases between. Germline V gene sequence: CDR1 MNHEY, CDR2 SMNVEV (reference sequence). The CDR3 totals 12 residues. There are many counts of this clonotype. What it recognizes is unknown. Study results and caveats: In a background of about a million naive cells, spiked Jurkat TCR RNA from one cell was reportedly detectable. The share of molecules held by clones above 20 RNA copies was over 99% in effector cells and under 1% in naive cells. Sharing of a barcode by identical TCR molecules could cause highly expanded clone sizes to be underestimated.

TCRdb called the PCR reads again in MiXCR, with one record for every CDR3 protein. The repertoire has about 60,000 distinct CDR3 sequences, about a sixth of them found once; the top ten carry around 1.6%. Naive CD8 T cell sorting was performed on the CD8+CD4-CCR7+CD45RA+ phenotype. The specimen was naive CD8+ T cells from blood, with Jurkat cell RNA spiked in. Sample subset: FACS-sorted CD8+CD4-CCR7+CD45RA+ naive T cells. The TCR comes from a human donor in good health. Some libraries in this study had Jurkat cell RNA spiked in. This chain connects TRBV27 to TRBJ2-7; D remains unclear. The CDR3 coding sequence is TGTGCCAGCCGGGCCGGTGCCTACGAGCAGTACTTC. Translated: CASRAGAYEQYF.